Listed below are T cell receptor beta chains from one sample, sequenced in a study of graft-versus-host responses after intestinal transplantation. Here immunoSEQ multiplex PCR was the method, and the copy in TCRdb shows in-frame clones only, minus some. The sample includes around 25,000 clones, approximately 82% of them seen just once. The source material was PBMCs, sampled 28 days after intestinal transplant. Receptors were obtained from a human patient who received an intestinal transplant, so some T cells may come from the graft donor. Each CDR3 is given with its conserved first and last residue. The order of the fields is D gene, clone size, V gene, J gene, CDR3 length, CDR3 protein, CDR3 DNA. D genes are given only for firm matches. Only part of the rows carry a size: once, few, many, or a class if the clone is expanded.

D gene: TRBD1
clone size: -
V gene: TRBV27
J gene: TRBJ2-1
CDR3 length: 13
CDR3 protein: CASRPGTVNEQFF
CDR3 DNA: TGTGCCAGCAGGCCTGGGACAGTCAATGAGCAGTTCTTC

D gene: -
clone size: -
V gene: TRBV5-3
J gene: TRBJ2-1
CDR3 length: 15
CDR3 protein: CARSWGLFSYNEQFF
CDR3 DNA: TGTGCCAGAAGCTGGGGACTCTTCTCCTACAATGAGCAGTTCTTC

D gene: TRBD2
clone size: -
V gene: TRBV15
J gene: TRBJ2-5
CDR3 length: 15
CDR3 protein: CATRHSGGAEETQYF
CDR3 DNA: TGTGCCACCAGGCATAGCGGGGGGGCCGAGGAGACCCAGTACTTC

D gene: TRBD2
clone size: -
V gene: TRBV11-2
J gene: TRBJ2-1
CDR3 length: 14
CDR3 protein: CASSFSGRINEQFF
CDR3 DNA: TGTGCCAGCAGCTTCAGCGGGAGGATCAATGAGCAGTTCTTC

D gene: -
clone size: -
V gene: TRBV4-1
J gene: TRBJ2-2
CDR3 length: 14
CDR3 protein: CASSRIANTGELFF
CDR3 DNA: TGCGCCAGCAGCCGGATAGCGAACACCGGGGAGCTGTTTTTT

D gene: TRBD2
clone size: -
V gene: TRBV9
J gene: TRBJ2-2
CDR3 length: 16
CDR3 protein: CASTPKLAGGNGELFF
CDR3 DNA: TGTGCCAGCACCCCGAAACTAGCGGGGGGCAACGGGGAGCTGTTTTTT

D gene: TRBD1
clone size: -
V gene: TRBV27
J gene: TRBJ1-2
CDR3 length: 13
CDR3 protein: CASSSTGGWGYTF
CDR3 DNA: TGTGCCAGCAGTTCCACAGGGGGCTGGGGCTACACCTTC

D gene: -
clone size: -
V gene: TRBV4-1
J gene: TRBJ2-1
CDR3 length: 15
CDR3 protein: CASSQETSAGDEQFF
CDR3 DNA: TGCGCCAGCAGCCAAGAGACTTCGGCGGGCGATGAGCAGTTCTTC

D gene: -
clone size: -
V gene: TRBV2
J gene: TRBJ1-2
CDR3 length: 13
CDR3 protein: CASSENRQYGYTF
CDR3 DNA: TGTGCCAGCAGTGAAAACAGGCAATATGGCTACACCTTC

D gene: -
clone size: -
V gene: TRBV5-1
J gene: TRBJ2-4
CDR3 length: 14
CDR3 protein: CASSLEGLKNIQYF
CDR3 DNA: TGCGCCAGCAGCTTGGAAGGGCTCAAAAACATTCAGTACTTC

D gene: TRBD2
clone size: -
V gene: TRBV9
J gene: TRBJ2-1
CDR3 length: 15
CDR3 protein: CASSVGGRAYNEQFF
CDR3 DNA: TGTGCCAGCAGCGTTGGTGGGAGGGCCTACAATGAGCAGTTCTTC

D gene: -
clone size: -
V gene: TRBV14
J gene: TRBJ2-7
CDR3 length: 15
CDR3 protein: CASSQYGGVGNEQYF
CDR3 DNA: TGTGCCAGCAGCCAGTATGGCGGGGTCGGAAACGAGCAGTACTTC

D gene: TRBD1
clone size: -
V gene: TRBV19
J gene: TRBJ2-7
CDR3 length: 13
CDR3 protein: CASSPGTGYKQYF
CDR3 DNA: TGTGCCAGTAGTCCCGGGACAGGCTACAAGCAGTACTTC

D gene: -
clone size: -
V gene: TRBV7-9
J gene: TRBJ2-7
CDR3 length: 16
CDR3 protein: CASTLWGAAYSYEQYF
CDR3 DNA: TGTGCCAGCACCCTCTGGGGGGCCGCTTACTCATACGAGCAGTACTTC

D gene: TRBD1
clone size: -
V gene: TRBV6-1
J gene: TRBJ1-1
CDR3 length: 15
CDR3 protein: CASSGGTGRDTEAFF
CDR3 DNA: TGTGCCAGCAGTGGGGGGACAGGGAGGGACACTGAAGCTTTCTTT

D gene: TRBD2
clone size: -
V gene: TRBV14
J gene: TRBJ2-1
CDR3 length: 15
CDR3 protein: CASSLGTSGSDEQFF
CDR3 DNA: TGTGCCAGCAGTTTAGGGACTAGCGGGAGTGATGAGCAGTTCTTC

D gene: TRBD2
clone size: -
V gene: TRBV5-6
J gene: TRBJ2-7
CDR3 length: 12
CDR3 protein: CASSYPGGEQYF
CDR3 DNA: TGTGCCAGCAGCTACCCGGGAGGCGAGCAGTACTTC

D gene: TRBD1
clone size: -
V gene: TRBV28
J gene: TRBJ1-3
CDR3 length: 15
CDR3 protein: CASSPSTGRGNTIYF
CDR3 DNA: TGTGCCAGCAGCCCGTCGACAGGGCGAGGAAACACCATATATTTT

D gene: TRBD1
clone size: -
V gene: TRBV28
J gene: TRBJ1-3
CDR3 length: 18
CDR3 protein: CASSLLPGTVLSGNTIYF
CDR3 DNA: TGTGCCAGCAGTCTCCTTCCCGGGACAGTCCTCTCTGGAAACACCATATATTTT

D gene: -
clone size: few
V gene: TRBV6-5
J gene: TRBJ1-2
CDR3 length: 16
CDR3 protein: CASSYEVATSNYGYTF
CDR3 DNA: TGTGCCAGCAGTTACGAAGTGGCTACATCAAACTATGGCTACACCTTC

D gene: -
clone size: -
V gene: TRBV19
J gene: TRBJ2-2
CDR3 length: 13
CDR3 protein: CASSTTGTGELFF
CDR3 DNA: TGTGCCAGTAGTACCACAGGCACCGGGGAGCTGTTTTTT

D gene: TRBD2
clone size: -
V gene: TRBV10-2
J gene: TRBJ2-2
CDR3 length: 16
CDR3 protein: CASSELLAANTGELFF
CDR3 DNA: TGCGCCAGCAGTGAGCTACTAGCGGCGAACACCGGGGAGCTGTTTTTT

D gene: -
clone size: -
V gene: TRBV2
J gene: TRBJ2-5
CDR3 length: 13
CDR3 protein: CASSVLFQETQYF
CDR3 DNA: TGTGCCAGCAGTGTACTGTTCCAAGAGACCCAGTACTTC

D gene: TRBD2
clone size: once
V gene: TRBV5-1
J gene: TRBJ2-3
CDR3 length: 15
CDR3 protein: CASSAGLAGADTQYF
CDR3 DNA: TGCGCCAGCAGCGCGGGACTAGCGGGGGCAGATACGCAGTATTTT

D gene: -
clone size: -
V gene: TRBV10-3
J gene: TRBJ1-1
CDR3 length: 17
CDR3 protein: CAISEVRGGGLNTEAFF
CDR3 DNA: TGTGCCATCAGTGAAGTTCGGGGTGGGGGTCTGAACACTGAAGCTTTCTTT

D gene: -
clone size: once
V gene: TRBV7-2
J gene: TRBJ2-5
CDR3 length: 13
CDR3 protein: CASRGTGKETQYF
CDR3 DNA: TGTGCCAGCAGGGGGACTGGAAAAGAGACCCAGTACTTC

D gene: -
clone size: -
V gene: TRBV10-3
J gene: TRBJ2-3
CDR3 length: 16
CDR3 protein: CAISEAGHVGTDTQYF
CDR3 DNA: TGTGCCATCAGTGAGGCAGGGCACGTGGGCACAGATACGCAGTATTTT

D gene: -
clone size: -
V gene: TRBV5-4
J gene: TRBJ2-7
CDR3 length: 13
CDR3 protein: CASSLGPLYEQYF
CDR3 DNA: TGTGCCAGCAGCCTAGGACCCCTCTACGAGCAGTACTTC

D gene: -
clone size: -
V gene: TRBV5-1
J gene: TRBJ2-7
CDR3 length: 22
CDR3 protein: CASSLGPLGPNINPIRIYEQYF
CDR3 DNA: TGCGCCAGCAGCTTGGGCCCCTTGGGACCGAACATCAATCCCATCCGCATCTACGAGCAGTACTTC

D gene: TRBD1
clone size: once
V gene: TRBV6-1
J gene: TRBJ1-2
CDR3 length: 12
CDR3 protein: CASSLGGFGYTF
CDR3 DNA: TGTGCCAGCAGTTTAGGGGGCTTTGGCTACACCTTC

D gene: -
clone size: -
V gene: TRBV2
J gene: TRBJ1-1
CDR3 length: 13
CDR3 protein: CASSLFQNTEAFF
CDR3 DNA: TGTGCCAGCAGTTTATTCCAGAACACTGAAGCTTTCTTT

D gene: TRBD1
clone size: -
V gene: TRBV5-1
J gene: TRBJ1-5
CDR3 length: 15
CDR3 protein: CASSLGQGAGQPQHF
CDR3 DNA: TGCGCCAGCAGCTTGGGACAGGGGGCTGGGCAGCCCCAGCATTTT